The rows below give T cell receptor beta chains drawn from one sample of a study of CD8 T cells in ankylosing spondylitis. Each CDR3 protein is one row after TCRdb ran MiXCR on the 5' RACE reads. Among about 340,000 distinct CDR3 sequences listed, roughly 22% were seen once. The source material was blood, either unsorted or a sorted T cell fraction (not recorded which). Every receptor here comes from a male donor with ankylosing spondylitis or in good health (not recorded which). Both conserved end residues are part of each CDR3. Each record gives: clone size, J gene, D gene, V gene, CDR3 protein, CDR3 DNA. The D gene is left open where the match is weak. The size field is filled for only some rows; it gives once, few, many or a size class.

abundance: .
j_gene: TRBJ2-7
d_gene: .
v_gene: TRBV28
CDR3aa: CASSSPRTNSYEQYF
CDR3nt: TGTGCCAGCAGTTCCCCCAGGACTAACTCCTACGAGCAGTACTTC

abundance: .
j_gene: TRBJ2-5
d_gene: .
v_gene: TRBV20-1
CDR3aa: CSARDIGLTRWEETQYF
CDR3nt: TGCAGTGCTAGAGATATAGGGCTAACCCGCTGGGAAGAGACCCAGTACTTC

abundance: few
j_gene: TRBJ2-7
d_gene: .
v_gene: TRBV29-1
CDR3aa: CSVVSSWEQYF
CDR3nt: TGCAGCGTTGTATCGAGTTGGGAGCAGTACTTC

abundance: few
j_gene: TRBJ2-2
d_gene: TRBD2
v_gene: TRBV10-1
CDR3aa: CATTVSIPGGNTGELFF
CDR3nt: TGCGCCACCACTGTATCCATTCCGGGAGGTAACACCGGGGAGCTGTTTTTT

abundance: .
j_gene: TRBJ1-1
d_gene: .
v_gene: TRBV6-4
CDR3aa: CASRKTTGHTEAFF
CDR3nt: TGTGCCAGCAGGAAAACCACCGGTCACACTGAAGCTTTCTTT

abundance: .
j_gene: TRBJ1-2
d_gene: .
v_gene: TRBV9
CDR3aa: CASSAPGGYTF
CDR3nt: TGTGCCAGCAGCGCTCCCGGGGGCTACACCTTC

abundance: few
j_gene: TRBJ2-2
d_gene: .
v_gene: TRBV13
CDR3aa: CASSLGVFGAENTGELFF
CDR3nt: TGTGCCAGCAGCTTAGGGGTGTTTGGGGCAGAGAACACCGGGGAGCTGTTTTTT

abundance: .
j_gene: TRBJ2-7
d_gene: TRBD1
v_gene: TRBV10-3
CDR3aa: CAISESVGQVSYEQYF
CDR3nt: TGTGCCATCAGTGAGTCTGTGGGACAGGTCTCCTACGAGCAGTACTTC

abundance: .
j_gene: TRBJ2-2
d_gene: .
v_gene: TRBV6-5
CDR3aa: CASSYFGTGELFF
CDR3nt: TGTGCCAGCAGTTACTTTGGAACCGGGGAGCTGTTTTTT

abundance: few
j_gene: TRBJ2-1
d_gene: TRBD2
v_gene: TRBV7-2
CDR3aa: CASSFFSGGGINEQFF
CDR3nt: TGTGCCAGCAGCTTTTTTTCGGGGGGGGGAATAAATGAGCAGTTCTTC

abundance: .
j_gene: TRBJ1-1
d_gene: .
v_gene: TRBV12-3/TRBV12-4
CDR3aa: CGSAGGNTEAFF
CDR3nt: TGTGGCAGCGCTGGGGGGAACACTGAAGCTTTCTTT

abundance: .
j_gene: TRBJ1-6
d_gene: .
v_gene: TRBV7-8
CDR3aa: CASSLAGANSPLHF
CDR3nt: TGTGCCAGCAGCTTAGCGGGGGCCAATTCACCCCTCCACTTT

abundance: few
j_gene: TRBJ2-7
d_gene: .
v_gene: TRBV4-1
CDR3aa: CASSQDQTQPYEQYF
CDR3nt: TGCGCCAGCAGCCAAGATCAAACTCAACCCTACGAGCAGTACTTC

abundance: .
j_gene: TRBJ2-1
d_gene: .
v_gene: TRBV11-2
CDR3aa: CASRQTGTYNEQFF
CDR3nt: TGTGCCAGCAGACAAACCGGGACTTACAATGAGCAGTTCTTC

abundance: .
j_gene: TRBJ2-3
d_gene: .
v_gene: TRBV7-8
CDR3aa: CASSRNSNADTQYF
CDR3nt: TGTGCCAGCAGCCGAAATTCCAACGCAGATACGCAGTATTTT

abundance: few
j_gene: TRBJ2-7
d_gene: .
v_gene: TRBV6-5
CDR3aa: CASSYVSETYEQYF
CDR3nt: TGTGCCAGCAGTTACGTTTCGGAGACCTACGAGCAGTACTTC

abundance: .
j_gene: TRBJ2-3
d_gene: .
v_gene: TRBV3-1
CDR3aa: CASSQRRVTSDTQYF
CDR3nt: TGTGCCAGCAGCCAAAGACGGGTTACCTCAGATACGCAGTATTTT

abundance: many
j_gene: TRBJ2-2
d_gene: .
v_gene: TRBV29-1
CDR3aa: CSVLSGNTGELFF
CDR3nt: TGCAGCGTACTTTCTGGGAACACCGGGGAGCTGTTTTTT

abundance: .
j_gene: TRBJ1-1
d_gene: .
v_gene: TRBV5-6
CDR3aa: CASSLGDNVNTEAFF
CDR3nt: TGTGCCAGCAGCTTGGGGGACAACGTGAACACTGAAGCTTTCTTT

abundance: .
j_gene: TRBJ2-3
d_gene: .
v_gene: TRBV11-2
CDR3aa: CASSFPPSNTDTQYF
CDR3nt: TGTGCCAGCAGCTTCCCGCCCTCAAATACAGATACGCAGTATTTT

abundance: .
j_gene: TRBJ2-7
d_gene: .
v_gene: TRBV2
CDR3aa: CVSSGISSYEQYF
CDR3nt: TGTGTGAGCTCCGGGATAAGCTCCTACGAGCAGTACTTC

abundance: .
j_gene: TRBJ1-4
d_gene: .
v_gene: TRBV6-5
CDR3aa: CASSYSIKGGDEKLFF
CDR3nt: TGTGCCAGCAGTTACTCGATCAAGGGCGGGGATGAAAAACTGTTTTTT

abundance: few
j_gene: TRBJ2-1
d_gene: .
v_gene: TRBV7-6
CDR3aa: CASAPGTPYNEQFF
CDR3nt: TGTGCCAGCGCTCCCGGGACACCCTATAATGAGCAGTTCTTC

abundance: .
j_gene: TRBJ2-5
d_gene: .
v_gene: TRBV11-2
CDR3aa: CASSGTNTLRETQYF
CDR3nt: TGTGCCAGCAGCGGAACGAATACTTTGCGGGAGACCCAGTACTTC

abundance: .
j_gene: TRBJ2-3
d_gene: .
v_gene: TRBV7-9
CDR3aa: CASSPGGLESDTQYF
CDR3nt: TGTGCCAGCAGCCCAGGGGGGCTAGAGAGCGATACGCAGTATTTT

abundance: many
j_gene: TRBJ2-7
d_gene: TRBD1
v_gene: TRBV29-1
CDR3aa: CSVRDSSYEQYF
CDR3nt: TGCAGCGTCCGGGACAGCTCCTACGAGCAGTACTTC

abundance: few
j_gene: TRBJ2-4
d_gene: .
v_gene: TRBV4-1
CDR3aa: CASSQGADMKNIQYF
CDR3nt: TGCGCCAGCAGCCAAGGGGCGGACATGAAAAACATTCAGTACTTC

abundance: few
j_gene: TRBJ1-4
d_gene: .
v_gene: TRBV7-9
CDR3aa: CASSNSWQLFF
CDR3nt: TGTGCCAGCAGCAACTCTTGGCAGCTGTTTTTT

abundance: .
j_gene: TRBJ2-2
d_gene: TRBD1
v_gene: TRBV7-8
CDR3aa: CASSRGQGLWTAGELFF
CDR3nt: TGTGCCAGCAGCCGCGGACAGGGCCTTTGGACGGCCGGGGAGCTGTTTTTT

abundance: few
j_gene: TRBJ2-7
d_gene: TRBD1
v_gene: TRBV11-2
CDR3aa: CASRGAGGFYEQYF
CDR3nt: TGTGCCAGCAGAGGGGCAGGGGGCTTCTACGAGCAGTACTTC

abundance: many
j_gene: TRBJ2-1
d_gene: .
v_gene: TRBV2
CDR3aa: CASRGSYNEQFF
CDR3nt: TGTGCCAGCAGGGGCTCCTACAATGAGCAGTTCTTC

abundance: few
j_gene: TRBJ2-1
d_gene: .
v_gene: TRBV12-3/TRBV12-4
CDR3aa: CASSFRGASYNEQFF
CDR3nt: TGTGCCAGCAGTTTCCGGGGGGCATCCTACAATGAGCAGTTCTTC

abundance: few
j_gene: TRBJ1-2
d_gene: .
v_gene: TRBV20-1
CDR3aa: CSARARTNYGYTF
CDR3nt: TGCAGTGCTAGGGCCAGGACTAACTATGGCTACACCTTC

abundance: few
j_gene: TRBJ2-5
d_gene: TRBD1
v_gene: TRBV13
CDR3aa: CASNIRDRGSVETQYF
CDR3nt: TGTGCCAGCAACATCCGGGACAGGGGGTCCGTAGAGACCCAGTACTTC

abundance: few
j_gene: TRBJ2-3
d_gene: TRBD2
v_gene: TRBV7-8
CDR3aa: CASSSERGPSTDTQYF
CDR3nt: TGTGCCAGCAGCTCCGAGCGGGGGCCCAGCACAGATACGCAGTATTTT

abundance: .
j_gene: TRBJ1-6
d_gene: .
v_gene: TRBV28
CDR3aa: CASSLPGGDDSPLHF
CDR3nt: TGTGCCAGCAGTTTACCTGGGGGCGACGATTCACCCCTCCACTTT

abundance: .
j_gene: TRBJ2-7
d_gene: .
v_gene: TRBV10-3
CDR3aa: CAISESTVGLYEQYF
CDR3nt: TGTGCCATCAGTGAGTCGACCGTAGGACTATACGAGCAGTACTTC

abundance: .
j_gene: TRBJ2-1
d_gene: .
v_gene: TRBV30
CDR3aa: CAWSSGLNEQFF
CDR3nt: TGTGCCTGGAGCTCCGGACTCAACGAGCAGTTCTTC

abundance: .
j_gene: TRBJ2-7
d_gene: .
v_gene: TRBV12-3/TRBV12-4
CDR3aa: CASSLGMSEQYF
CDR3nt: TGTGCCAGCAGTTTAGGGATGTCCGAGCAGTACTTC

abundance: .
j_gene: TRBJ2-3
d_gene: .
v_gene: TRBV30
CDR3aa: CAWSVHGVGADTQYF
CDR3nt: TGTGCCTGGAGTGTACACGGGGTCGGTGCAGATACGCAGTATTTT

abundance: .
j_gene: TRBJ1-2
d_gene: .
v_gene: TRBV12-3/TRBV12-4
CDR3aa: CASSPVLGAAGYGYTF
CDR3nt: TGTGCCAGCAGTCCCGTTTTGGGAGCGGCCGGGTATGGCTACACCTTC

abundance: .
j_gene: TRBJ2-3
d_gene: TRBD2
v_gene: TRBV28
CDR3aa: CATRPTLAGASTDTQYF
CDR3nt: TGTGCCACCCGCCCCACTCTAGCGGGGGCAAGCACAGATACGCAGTATTTT

abundance: .
j_gene: TRBJ2-7
d_gene: .
v_gene: TRBV27
CDR3aa: CASSLSALGYEQYF
CDR3nt: TGTGCCAGCAGTTTATCTGCTCTCGGCTACGAGCAGTACTTC

abundance: .
j_gene: TRBJ2-5
d_gene: .
v_gene: TRBV9
CDR3aa: CASSGALGDWETQYF
CDR3nt: TGTGCCAGCAGCGGAGCACTGGGGGATTGGGAGACCCAGTACTTC

abundance: few
j_gene: TRBJ2-1
d_gene: TRBD2
v_gene: TRBV5-1
CDR3aa: CASFWRGGTYNEQFF
CDR3nt: TGCGCCAGCTTCTGGCGCGGGGGGACCTACAATGAGCAGTTCTTC

abundance: many
j_gene: TRBJ2-5
d_gene: TRBD1
v_gene: TRBV12-3/TRBV12-4
CDR3aa: CASSPDRVQETQYF
CDR3nt: TGTGCCAGCAGTCCCGACAGGGTCCAAGAGACCCAGTACTTC

abundance: .
j_gene: TRBJ1-1
d_gene: .
v_gene: TRBV6-5
CDR3aa: CASSYRLGITEAFF
CDR3nt: TGTGCCAGCAGTTACAGATTGGGGATCACTGAAGCTTTCTTT

abundance: few
j_gene: TRBJ2-6
d_gene: TRBD2
v_gene: TRBV29-1
CDR3aa: CSAVTSGGASGANVLTF
CDR3nt: TGCAGCGCCGTTACTAGCGGGGGGGCCTCGGGGGCCAACGTCCTGACTTTC